At least ten counts were recorded for the clone carrying this T cell receptor (beta chain). V gave up 4 bases and J gave up 4 bases, with 26 bases separating them. The CDR3 totals 19 residues. Looked up from germline, CDR1 is MDHEN and CDR2 is SYDVKM. Relying on iRepertoire HTBI primers and Arm-PCR of CDR3 regions, the team built TCR beta libraries. TCRdb independently ran MiXCR on the multiplex PCR reads; one entry per CDR3 protein. The data contain roughly 510,000 distinct CDR3 sequences, 15% to 20% of them singletons. This record comes from a study of regulatory T cells in long-lasting Graves disease. Sample time point: newly diagnosed GD, antithyroid drugs for less than 3 months. TCR sequences were obtained from RNA taken from PBMCs. These data also formed part of another study, on T cells in Graves' hyperthyroidism and ophthalmopathy. As reported in that work: First-round RT-PCR with HTBI primers amplified the TCR CDR3 region.

The chain has TRBV28 and TRBJ2-1; D might be TRBD1 or TRBD2, each matching 7 bases. This sequence was found in a man younger than 30 with Graves disease. Specimen: peripheral blood mononuclear cells (PBMCs), collected at new diagnosis, from a patient treated with antithyroid drugs. The CDR3 DNA follows: TGTGCCAGCAGTTCCCTTCGAGGGGGGAGGGGGCGCTCATACAATGAGCAGTTCTTC. It yields the protein CASSSLRGGRGRSYNEQFF.